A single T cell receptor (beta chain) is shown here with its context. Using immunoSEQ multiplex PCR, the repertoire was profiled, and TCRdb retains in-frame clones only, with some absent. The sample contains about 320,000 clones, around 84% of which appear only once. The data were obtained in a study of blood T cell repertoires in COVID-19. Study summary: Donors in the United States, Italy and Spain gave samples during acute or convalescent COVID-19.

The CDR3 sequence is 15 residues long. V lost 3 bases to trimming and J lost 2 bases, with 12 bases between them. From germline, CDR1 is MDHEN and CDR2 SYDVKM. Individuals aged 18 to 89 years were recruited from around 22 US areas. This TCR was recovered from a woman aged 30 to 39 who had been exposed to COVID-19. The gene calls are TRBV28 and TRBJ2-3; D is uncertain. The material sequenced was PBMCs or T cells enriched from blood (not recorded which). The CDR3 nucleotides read TGTGCCAGCAGTTTTTCGGCAGGATTCACAGATACGCAGTATTTT. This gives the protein CASSFSAGFTDTQYF.